The clone carrying this TCR beta chain was counted a few times. This specimen comes from a study of blood T cells in healthy people across ages. The use of a sample-barcoded 5' primer and a J-beta primer mix characterized a second PCR of about 6 to 11 cycles. TCRdb itself ran the 5' RACE reads through MiXCR, one entry per CDR3 protein. The data contain approximately 800,000 distinct CDR3 sequences, about 62% of them singletons. The receptor's source is a man younger than 45 in good health. The specimen was blood.

DNA for the CDR3: TGTGCCAGCAGCTTGTTCGGGCGATACTCCTACGAGCAGTACTTC. Residues: CASSLFGRYSYEQYF. The gene calls are TRBV5-6 and TRBJ2-7, with unresolved D. The germline V gene has CDR1 SGHDT and CDR2 YYEEEE. Deletions cut 1 base from V and 0 bases from J, with 11 bases between. The CDR3 consists of 15 residues.